Each of the 15 T cell receptor beta chains below was sequenced from the same sample in a study of T-cell reconstitution after alpha-beta-depleted transplantation in children. Molecular barcoding with unique molecular identifiers was used for the TCRbeta library. TCRdb reanalysed the PCR reads using MiXCR and keeps one entry per CDR3 protein. The profile shows 700,000 to 950,000 distinct CDR3 sequences, 15% to 20% of them singletons. The sample was PBMCs, mostly from graft donor cells, taken 360 days after TCRalphabeta/CD19-depleted stem cell transplant. The receptors shown here come from a male patient between 10 and 17 years old who had a stem cell transplant for acute lymphoblastic leukemia, so the T cells may come from the graft donor.

This clonotype was recorded many times. CDR3 DNA sequence: TGTGCCAGCAGCTTACCATCGGGTACGCAGTATTTT. Encoded protein: CASSLPSGTQYF. The chain joins TRBV7-9 to TRBJ2-3; D unresolved. CDR1 and CDR2 (germline): SEHNR, FQNEAQ (reference sequence). V was shortened by 2 bases and J by 8 bases, with 8 bases between the two germline ends. The CDR3 runs 12 residues.

This clonotype was observed many times. This chain links TRBV24-1 with TRBJ1-1; D is ambiguous. V shed 7 bases and J shed 1 base, with 9 bases lying between them. The CDR3 is 13 amino acids. Germline V CDR1 and CDR2: KGHDR, SFDVKD. The CDR3 sequence: CATRRAPNTEAFF. In nucleotides, the CDR3 is TGTGCCACCAGGAGGGCCCCGAACACTGAAGCTTTCTTT.

This clonotype has more than one count but fewer than ten. In nucleotides, the CDR3 is TGTGCCAGCAGCTCGAGGACAGGAGTCAAAAACATTCAGTACTTC. This codes for CASSSRTGVKNIQYF. This chain links TRBV7-2 with TRBJ2-4; TRBD1 agrees at 7 bases. Trimming removed 4 bases from V and 3 bases from J; junction bases left unmatched: 6. This CDR3 has 15 amino acids. CDR1 is SGHTA, CDR2 FQGNSA, per germline.

This clonotype was seen many times. The genes are TRBV29-1 and TRBJ2-7; D gene ambiguous. Between the trimmed V and J ends, which lost 8 bases and 3 bases, there was a span of 11 bases. Looked up from germline, CDR1 is SQVTM and CDR2 is ANQGSEA. The CDR3 contains 11 residues. Here the CDR3 DNA reads TGCAGCAGCGACCCTATCTACGAGCAGTACTTC. It is translated as CSSDPIYEQYF.

There are a few counts of this clonotype. The genes are TRBV5-1 and TRBJ2-1; 9 nucleotides line up with TRBD2. CDR1 and CDR2 from the germline V gene are SGHRS and YFSETQ. Trimming removed 0 bases from V and 12 bases from J; junction bases left unmatched: 10. The CDR3 is made up of 15 amino acids. CDR3 sequence (DNA): TGCGCCAGCAGCTTGGTTGGTCAGCGGGAGGATCGGCAGTTCTTC. Translated, it gives CASSLVGQREDRQFF.

This CDR3 is CASSSDPLPPANHEQYF. The CDR3 DNA reads TGCGCCAGCAGCTCCGACCCTCTTCCTCCTGCCAACCACGAGCAGTACTTC. This sequence joins TRBV5-1 and TRBJ2-7; no clear D gene. CDR1 and CDR2 (germline): SGHRS, YFSETQ. V was clipped by 3 bases and J by 5 bases, with 24 bases between them. The CDR3 spans 17 residues.

This clonotype was seen ten or more times. The V call is TRBV25-1, the J call TRBJ2-1; a possible D gene is TRBD2 (5 bases). CDR1 MGHDK and CDR2 SYGVNS come from the germline V gene. The CDR3 contains 14 residues. V dropped 4 bases and J dropped 4 bases, with 11 bases sitting between them. The CDR3 here is CASSGGSLYNEQFF. Here the CDR3 DNA reads TGTGCCAGCAGTGGAGGGAGTTTGTACAATGAGCAGTTCTTC.

V and J are TRBV12-3 or TRBV12-4 and TRBJ1-2, with unresolved D. Trimming removed 5 bases from V and 7 bases from J, with 14 bases in between. CDR3 length equals 13 residues. The DNA for the CDR3 is TGTGCCAGCAGTAACCCGGGTCGTGGTGGCTACACCTTC. It codes for CASSNPGRGGYTF.

The J gene is TRBJ1-5, the V gene TRBV2; D unresolved. V was shortened by 1 base and J by 2 bases, with 6 bases between the two germline ends. Germline V gives CDR1 SNHLY, CDR2 FYNNEI. The CDR3 covers 14 residues. The CDR3 DNA sequence: TGTGCCAGCAGTGAAGGGTTAGGCAATCAGCCCCAGCATTTT. Encoded protein: CASSEGLGNQPQHF.

The sample holds many counts of this clonotype. The chain carries TRBV24-1 and TRBJ2-2; D not resolved. The CDR3 contains 15 residues. The V gene lost 4 bases and the J gene lost 0 bases, with 8 bases spanning the gap. CDR1 and CDR2 from the germline V gene are KGHDR and SFDVKD. The CDR3 sequence: CATSDSIANTGELFF. The CDR3 region has the DNA TGTGCCACCAGTGACAGTATCGCGAACACCGGGGAGCTGTTTTTT.

This chain links TRBV11-2 with TRBJ2-7; tentative D call: TRBD2 (5 bases). There are 14 residues in the CDR3. Trimming removed 0 bases from V and 7 bases from J, with 13 bases in between. Germline V gene lookup returns CDR1 SGHAT and CDR2 FQNNGV. The CDR3 here is CASSLDPGSGEQYF. CDR3 sequence (DNA): TGTGCCAGCAGCTTAGATCCGGGGTCGGGAGAGCAGTACTTC.

This clonotype has only a few counts. The chain has TRBV18 and TRBJ2-1, with 11 positions matching TRBD2. Germline V CDR1 and CDR2: KGHSH, LQKENI. The CDR3 is made up of 15 amino acids. After removal of 2 bases from V and 6 bases from J, the junction contained 3 bases not matched to a gene. CDR3 residues: CASSPWGLAANEQFF. The CDR3 DNA sequence: TGTGCCAGCTCACCATGGGGACTAGCGGCCAATGAGCAGTTCTTC.

The chain carries TRBV5-1 and TRBJ1-1; weak D call: TRBD1 (5 bases). The V gene's germline CDR1 is SGHRS and CDR2 YFSETQ. Trimming removed 3 bases from V and 1 base from J, with 16 bases in between. The CDR3 is 16 residues long. CDR3 protein: CASSSNPGPENTEAFF. CDR3 bases: TGCGCCAGCAGCTCGAACCCGGGACCCGAGAACACTGAAGCTTTCTTT.

In DNA form, the CDR3 reads TGTGCCAGCAGCTTTAACGGGCTTAGTGTTAAAGCAGATACGCAGTATTTT. The encoded protein is CASSFNGLSVKADTQYF. This chain links TRBV7-8 with TRBJ2-3; D is uncertain. The ends were cut back, 3 bases at V and 4 bases at J, with 20 bases in the middle. CDR3 length equals 17 residues. Germline V gives CDR1 SGHVS, CDR2 FQNEAQ.

This clonotype was seen many times. This chain links TRBV6-5 with TRBJ1-1; D unclear. The germline gives CDR1 MNHEY, CDR2 SVGAGI. This CDR3 region has 11 residues. V gave up 2 bases and J gave up 4 bases, with 2 bases separating them. The CDR3 here is CASSYGTEAFF. Here the CDR3 DNA reads TGTGCCAGCAGTTACGGCACTGAAGCTTTCTTT.